This TCR beta chain comes out of a study of post-analysis software for immune sequencing data (dated by TCRdb to between 2015 and 2017). With regard to the full study: The recorded disease courses included relapsing-remitting, secondary progressive and progressive-relapsing multiple sclerosis, and some patients had no subtype annotation. Patient repertoires were compared against about a dozen previously published healthy control repertoires from donors aged roughly 6 to 26 years. A subset of samples was prepared in parallel using single-end sample barcoding, then pooled and co-amplified after Illumina adapter ligation.

Note on this clonotype: Its antigen target is currently unknown. Per-nucleotide qualities are absent, and no much larger clonotype sits a single base away.

Overall study results and their limits: Compared with controls, multiple sclerosis patients had significantly lower normalized Chao1 diversity, a finding suggesting substantial peripheral T-cell clonal expansion. Patients showed significantly higher frequencies than controls for about five TRBV segments, among them TRBV5-6, TRBV5-1 and TRBV20-1. The multiple sclerosis patient group was slightly younger than the control group. Direct clustering with F measure revealed strong co-clustering of samples prepared in the same batch, which led to a batch-effect correction.

Preparation of the library involved PCR. The run used an Illumina HiSeq 2500. Unique molecular identifiers were incorporated into TCR beta cDNA libraries to reduce PCR and sequencing biases. Per 1 to 10 million input T cells, roughly 500,000 cDNA molecules were obtained, such that each molecule approximated one T cell. Patient libraries were prepared and sequenced with the same protocol used for the earlier healthy control dataset. Samples belonging to the same batch were prepared together, multiplexed and sequenced on a shared HiSeq lane. Under the source paper's analysis protocol: Raw barcoded reads were processed with MIGEC, discarding single-read molecular identifier groups before consensus assembly and CDR3 extraction. Clonotype tables were post-analysed with VDJtools, and diversity was normalized by down-sampling all datasets to the smallest sample size. In repertoire overlap clustering, CDR3 amino acid sequences, but not nucleotide sequences, were matched to correct batch-related cross-sample contamination. Starting from the raw public reads, TCRdb applied fastp trimming at Q25, assembled clones with MiXCR and retained in-frame beta chains. Rows are combined by CDR3 protein, so each entry shows the most common genes and DNA. The V and J calls were determined by TCRdb, not by the authors. Counted in this sample were some 890,000 distinct CDR3 sequences; about 57% of them appeared once. The ten most abundant clones make up 4% to 5.5% of the sample.

Taken from the germline V gene, the CDR1 and CDR2 loops are SQVTM and ANQGSEA. V sheds 2 bases and J sheds 2 bases, leaving 19 bases between their ends. The CDR3 has 17 amino acids, counting the end cysteine and phenylalanine. The CDR3 DNA has 51 bases and is translated from base 1. TCR beta repertoires were profiled from peripheral blood of some 13 young patients with multiple sclerosis to demonstrate the VDJtools post-analysis software. The multiple sclerosis patients were children and adolescents between roughly 6 and 17 years of age. The chain is made from TRBV29-1 and TRBJ2-1; TRBD1 is a weak D gene call, 5 bases matching. What was sequenced was blood. This clonotype originated in a girl under 18 with multiple sclerosis. CDR3 reads: CSVEYLSRGQAYNEQFF. The nucleotide sequence is TGCAGCGTTGAATACCTCTCTAGGGGCCAGGCCTACAATGAGCAGTTCTTC.